Following are 20 T cell receptor beta chains from one sample sequenced in a study of blood T cell repertoires in COVID-19. The repertoire was sequenced with immunoSEQ multiplex PCR; TCRdb's copy has only in-frame clones and lacks some. The table shows 83,000 or so clones, with roughly four fifths occurring only once. Sequencing was performed on peripheral blood. Receptors originate from a human donor in a cohort sampled during active COVID-19.

V and J are TRBV27 and TRBJ1-2, with no clear D. Germline CDR1 reads MNHEY; CDR2 reads SMNVEV (reference sequence). V was clipped by 6 bases and J by 8 bases, with 16 bases between them. CDR3 length: 13 amino acids. The CDR3 reads CASSLSDTVGYTF. The CDR3 DNA sequence: TGTGCCAGCAGCCTCTCCGACACGGTCGGCTACACCTTC.

The chain recombines TRBV19 with TRBJ1-1, with 7 bases identical to TRBD1. With V trimmed by 3 bases and J by 0 bases, 1 base remained unmatched. This CDR3 is 14 amino acids long. CDR1 and CDR2 (germline): LNHDA, SQIVND (reference sequence). CDR3 in amino acids: CASSIGTVNTEAFF. For the CDR3, the DNA is TGTGCCAGTAGTATCGGGACAGTGAACACTGAAGCTTTCTTT.

There are a few counts of this clone. The rearrangement joins TRBV27 to TRBJ2-7, with 11 bases identical to TRBD2. After removal of 6 bases from V and 5 bases from J, the junction contained 6 bases not matched to a gene. The CDR3 runs to 14 residues. Per germline, CDR1 MNHEY and CDR2 SMNVEV (reference sequence). Here the CDR3 reads CASRKLAGVHEQYF. The CDR3 coding sequence is TGTGCCAGCAGGAAACTAGCGGGGGTCCACGAGCAGTACTTC.

The chain joins TRBV6-5 to TRBJ2-7; TRBD1 aligns across 7 bases. J lost 3 bases, V lost 6 bases, and 8 bases had no gene match. This CDR3 region has 14 residues. Germline V gene lookup returns CDR1 MNHEY and CDR2 SVGAGI. CDR3 DNA sequence: TGTGCCAGCAGCCCAGAGGGACAGCTCTACGAGCAGTACTTC. Translating gives CASSPEGQLYEQYF.

V and J are TRBV10-3 and TRBJ1-1; 7 bases map to TRBD1. This CDR3 contains 13 residues. Germline V lookup: CDR1 ENHRY, CDR2 SYGVKD. Trimming at V came to 4 bases and at J to 6 bases, leaving 5 bases not matched to a gene. CDR3 nucleotides: TGTGCCATCAGTGCACAGGGGTCCTCTGAAGCTTTCTTT. Amino acids: CAISAQGSSEAFF.

V is TRBV11-2 and J is TRBJ1-1; D is unresolved. This CDR3 is built from 15 residues. Germline V gene data show CDR1 as SGHAT and CDR2 as FQNNGV. V was trimmed by 0 bases and J by 0 bases, leaving 8 bases between them. The CDR3 DNA reads as TGTGCCAGCAGCTTAGATTCATACATGAACACTGAAGCTTTCTTT. The encoded protein is CASSLDSYMNTEAFF.

This clone came up once. This rearrangement joins TRBV19 to TRBJ1-4; maybe TRBD1 (6 bases). Germline V lookup: CDR1 LNHDA, CDR2 SQIVND (reference sequence). V was clipped by 10 bases and J by 0 bases, with 9 bases between them. The CDR3 loop spans 13 amino acids. CDR3 region: CATTGSTNEKLFF. Written as DNA, the CDR3 is TGTGCCACCACAGGGTCAACTAATGAAAAACTGTTTTTT.

The chain recombines TRBV6-5 with TRBJ2-7; 9 nucleotides align to TRBD1. The length of the CDR3 is 15 residues. V shed 6 bases and J 4 bases; nucleotides not matched to a gene: 10. Germline CDR1 MNHEY, CDR2 SVGAGI. CDR3 sequence: CASRIYLDRGYEQYF. CDR3 nucleotides: TGTGCCAGCAGAATTTATCTGGACAGGGGATACGAGCAGTACTTC.

V gene TRBV6-6 combines with J gene TRBJ2-3; TRBD2 is a possible D gene (6 bases). V was trimmed by 2 bases and J by 0 bases, leaving 9 bases between them. This CDR3 comprises 15 residues. Germline loops: CDR1 MNHNY, CDR2 SVGAGI (reference sequence). The DNA of the CDR3 is TGTGCCAGCAGTTACCGGGGGACTAGCACAGATACGCAGTATTTT. Protein sequence: CASSYRGTSTDTQYF.

V usage is TRBV14 and J usage is TRBJ2-1, with 8 bases that match TRBD1. CDR1 is SGHDN, CDR2 FVKESK, per germline. The J segment lost 3 bases and the V segment lost 2 bases, leaving 6 bases of the junction unmatched. This CDR3 comprises 16 residues. The CDR3 DNA is TGTGCCAGCAGCCAAATGGGCAGGGGGCTCTACAATGAGCAGTTCTTC. It codes for CASSQMGRGLYNEQFF.

V usage is TRBV6-5 and J usage is TRBJ1-6; D is possibly TRBD1 (6 bases). Trimming removed 4 bases at V and 10 bases at J, with 17 bases between. This CDR3 comprises 15 residues. Germline loops: CDR1 MNHEY, CDR2 SVGAGI. CDR3 nucleotide sequence: TGTGCCAGCAGTTCCGCGGCAGGGGATGGATCACCCCTCCACTTT. Protein sequence: CASSSAAGDGSPLHF.

This chain joins TRBV30 and TRBJ1-2, with TRBD1 as a possible D gene (5 bases). The CDR3 is 15 residues long. Germline V lookup: CDR1 GTSNPN, CDR2 SVGIG (reference sequence). Trimming took 3 bases from V and 3 from J, leaving 17 bases between them. The CDR3, as DNA: TGTGCCTGGAGCCCCAACTGGGGAGGGGACTATGGCTACACCTTC. It yields the protein CAWSPNWGGDYGYTF. The full variable domain, completed using reference TRBV30 and TRBJ1-2, is SQTIHQWPATLVQPVGSPLSLECTVEGTSNPNLYWYRQAAGRGLQLLFYSVGIGQISSEVPQNLSASRPQDRQFILSSKKLLLSDSGFYLCAWSPNWGGDYGYTFGSGTRLTVV.

The chain combines TRBV10-1 with TRBJ2-7, with 8 bases identical to TRBD1. CDR3 length: 14 amino acids. V shed 2 bases, J shed 1 base, and the junction held 1 base outside the gene matches. CDR1 and CDR2 (germline): WNHNN, SYGVQD (reference sequence). The DNA for the CDR3 is TGCGCCAGCAGTGAGCACAGGGGGTCCTACGAGCAGTACTTC. This codes for CASSEHRGSYEQYF.

This clone was seen a few times. Its ends do not fully match the called genes, so a read error is possible. The chain links TRBV9 to TRBJ2-1; 10 positions match TRBD2. The CDR3 extends over 14 amino acids. Per the germline V gene, CDR1 is SGDLS and CDR2 is YYNGEE. This chain's CDR3 is CASSVVASGGHRVF. CDR3 sequence (DNA): TGTGCCAGCAGCGTAGTGGCTAGCGGGGGTCATCGGGTCTTC.

The chain joins TRBV7-9 to TRBJ1-2, with 9 bases fitting TRBD1. The V and J ends lost 6 bases and 8 bases, in that order; junction bases with no gene match: 10. Germline assignment: CDR1 SEHNR and CDR2 FQNEAQ (reference sequence). The CDR3 runs to 14 residues. CDR3 residues: CASRTGQGDFGYTF. For the CDR3, the DNA is TGTGCCAGCAGAACGGGACAGGGAGATTTCGGCTACACCTTC. The entire variable domain, with the rest obtained from reference TRBV7-9 and TRBJ1-2, is as follows: DTGVSQNPRHKITKRGQNVTFRCDPISEHNRLYWYRQTLGQGPEFLTYFQNEAQLEKSRLLSDRFSAERPKGSFSTLEIQRTEQGDSAMYLCASRTGQGDFGYTFGSGTRLTVV.

The V call is TRBV6-5, the J call TRBJ2-7; 11 bases agree with TRBD1. CDR1 and CDR2 from the germline V gene are MNHEY and SVGAGI. This CDR3 contains 15 residues. The V segment lost 5 bases and the J segment 5 bases; nucleotides outside the gene matches: 8. The CDR3 is CASSLLGQGVDEQYF. Written as DNA, the CDR3 is TGTGCCAGCAGTCTTCTGGGACAGGGGGTCGACGAGCAGTACTTC.

The V call is TRBV27, the J call TRBJ1-5; D is perhaps TRBD1 (6 bases). The CDR3 contains 19 residues. V lost 3 bases, J lost 4 bases, and 25 bases lay in between. CDR1 MNHEY and CDR2 SMNVEV come from the germline V gene (reference sequence). The CDR3 DNA sequence: TGTGCCAGCAGTTTTAGTTTTAGGGCAGGGGCTAAGGGGAATCAGCCCCAGCATTTT. Translated, it gives CASSFSFRAGAKGNQPQHF.

This clone appeared a few times. Here the CDR3 DNA reads TGTGCCAGCAGCCCCGGGACAGGGCGAAAAGGGGGGGAGCTGTTTTTT. It encodes CASSPGTGRKGGELFF. V usage is TRBV11-3 and J usage is TRBJ2-2, with 9 positions matching TRBD1. The germline CDR1 and CDR2 sequences are SGHNT and YENEEA. The CDR3 is 16 amino acids. Unmatched junction bases numbered 12, after V lost 5 bases and J lost 8 bases.

This chain connects TRBV19 to TRBJ1-5; 7 bases line up with TRBD1. CDR1 is LNHDA, CDR2 SQIVND, per germline (reference sequence). The ends lost 3 bases at V and 2 bases at J; junction bases unmatched: 7. The CDR3 spans 16 residues. This chain's CDR3 is CASSIQGVGGNQPQHF. CDR3 in DNA: TGTGCCAGTAGTATCCAGGGGGTAGGTGGCAATCAGCCCCAGCATTTT.

The gene calls are TRBV27 and TRBJ2-7; the match to TRBD2 covers 7 bases. V lost 7 bases to trimming and J lost 6 bases; unmatched junction nucleotides: 12. The CDR3 sequence is 14 residues long. CDR1 is MNHEY and CDR2 is SMNVEV in the germline V gene (reference sequence). As DNA, the CDR3 is TGTGCCAGCATGCAGGGAGGGCCCCCCGCCGAGCAGTACTTC. Its protein is CASMQGGPPAEQYF.